The present T cell receptor beta chain was sequenced within a study of technical replicates of blood from several donors. TCRdb's copy holds only in-frame clones and misses some; the assay was immunoSEQ multiplex PCR. The profile shows 50,000 or so clones, approximately 90% of them singletons. The CDR3 has 17 amino acids. CDR1 and CDR2 from the germline V gene are SGDLS and YYNGEE. J was trimmed by 6 bases and V by 2 bases; bases with no gene match: 8. The V and J genes are TRBV9 and TRBJ2-1, with TRBD2 matching 13 bases. This receptor was identified in a human donor in good health. Some clones in this sample may be carry-over from other donors' samples. Input material: PBMCs. The CDR3 DNA sequence: TGTGCCAGCAGCGTGACCTCCGGGACTAGCGGGGCCAATGAGCAGTTCTTC. As protein: CASSVTSGTSGANEQFF. Supplemented by reference TRBV9 and TRBJ2-1, the full variable domain reads DSGVTQTPKHLITATGQRVTLRCSPRSGDLSVYWYQQSLDQGLQFLIQYYNGEERAKGNILERFSAQQFPDLHSELNLSSLELGDSALYFCASSVTSGTSGANEQFFGPGTRLTVL.